Listed below are T cell receptor beta chains from one sample, sequenced in a study of blood T cells in healthy people across ages. From the 5' RACE reads, TCRdb called clonotypes with MiXCR, one entry per CDR3 protein. The sample has 1.5 million or so distinct CDR3 sequences, 35% to 45% seen once. The sample consisted of blood. All receptors come from a woman aged 18-29 years in good health. Both conserved end residues are part of each CDR3. The order of the fields is J gene, D gene, V gene, clone size, CDR3 DNA, CDR3 protein. The D gene is left open where the match is weak. Clone size is stated in some rows and not others, as once, few, many or a class when expanded.

TRBJ2-2 | TRBD1 | TRBV24-1 | - | TGTGCCACCAGTGACCCCGGGACAGCAACCGGGGAGCTGTTTTTT | CATSDPGTATGELFF
TRBJ2-4 | TRBD1 | TRBV11-2 | - | TGTGCCAGCAGCTTAGGCCGGCAGGGGGACATTCAGTACTTC | CASSLGRQGDIQYF
TRBJ2-1 | - | TRBV28 | few | TGTGCCAGCGCGGTGCGGGGTAGCTCCTACAATGAGCAGTTCTTC | CASAVRGSSYNEQFF
TRBJ2-1 | TRBD2 | TRBV27 | - | TGTGCCGGCAGTCCCGGGACTAGCGGGGGTTACAATGAGCAGTTCTTC | CAGSPGTSGGYNEQFF
TRBJ1-1 | - | TRBV11-2 | - | TGTGCCAGCAGCCCACTGCGGGGGCTGGACACTGAAGCTTTCTTT | CASSPLRGLDTEAFF
TRBJ2-1 | TRBD2 | TRBV28 | - | TGTGCCAGCAGCCCGGCGGCTAGCGGGCCTAATGAGCAGTTCTTC | CASSPAASGPNEQFF
TRBJ2-1 | - | TRBV3-1 | once | TGTGCCAGCAGCCAAGAGTCGGCGGATGAGCAGTTCTTC | CASSQESADEQFF
TRBJ2-3 | TRBD1 | TRBV12-3/TRBV12-4 | - | TGTGCCAGCATCACGACAGGGTGGGGGGATACGCAGTATTTT | CASITTGWGDTQYF
TRBJ1-1 | - | TRBV25-1 | - | TGTGCCAGCAGTGAGGGACACGCAGGTGAGGGTACTGAAGCTTTCTTT | CASSEGHAGEGTEAFF
TRBJ1-5 | - | TRBV7-8 | - | TGTGCCAGCAGCTGGTGGGGGGATCAGCCCCAGCATTTT | CASSWWGDQPQHF
TRBJ2-3 | - | TRBV13 | - | TGTGCCAGCAGCTTACGGCAGATCGGGGGCGCAGATACGCAGTATTTT | CASSLRQIGGADTQYF
TRBJ2-1 | - | TRBV4-1 | few | TGCGCCAGCAGCCGTTCCATGGCCGCGGAATTTGAGCAGTTCTTC | CASSRSMAAEFEQFF
TRBJ1-2 | - | TRBV15 | few | TGTGCCACCAGTCTACGGGCCTCTAACTATGGCTACACCTTC | CATSLRASNYGYTF
TRBJ2-5 | TRBD1 | TRBV5-1 | - | TGCGCCAGCAGCTCAAGTACAGGGGGCCAAAATGAGCAGTACTTC | CASSSSTGGQNEQYF
TRBJ1-2 | - | TRBV7-2 | few | TGTGCCAGCAGCCCCCTGTCAGGGAAGTCTGGCTACACCTTC | CASSPLSGKSGYTF
TRBJ2-1 | - | TRBV24-1 | - | TGTGCCACCTCCTCCGTCAGGAATAATGAGCAGTTCTTC | CATSSVRNNEQFF
TRBJ2-7 | TRBD1 | TRBV12-3/TRBV12-4 | - | TGTGCCAGCACCCATTCCGGGACAGGGACCCACGAGCAGTACTTC | CASTHSGTGTHEQYF
TRBJ2-1 | TRBD1 | TRBV7-2 | - | TGTGCCAGCAGCTCCACTAGGACAGGTGTCCCCTATGGTCGCTATGAGCAGTTCTTC | CASSSTRTGVPYGRYEQFF
TRBJ1-1 | - | TRBV4-3 | - | TGCGCCAGCAGCCAGGGTCCCTTAGGAGTCGCTTTCTTT | CASSQGPLGVAFF
TRBJ2-3 | TRBD2 | TRBV4-2 | - | TGTGCCAGCAGTTCTGCTAGCGGGAGGGTGAATACGCAGTATTTT | CASSSASGRVNTQYF
TRBJ2-1 | TRBD1 | TRBV25-1 | - | TGTGCCAGCTTAACCACCGGGACAGCCCCCAATGAGCAGTTCTTC | CASLTTGTAPNEQFF
TRBJ1-4 | TRBD1 | TRBV12-3/TRBV12-4 | - | TGTGCCAGCAGTTTTTATGGCAGGGGGCGGGCAACTAATGAAAAACTGTTTTTT | CASSFYGRGRATNEKLFF
TRBJ2-5 | - | TRBV10-3 | - | TGTGCCATCAGTGTCGAGGAGCAAGAGACCCAGTACTTC | CAISVEEQETQYF
TRBJ1-6 | - | TRBV10-3 | - | TGTGCCATTGCCCCGGGAGCTGATTCACCCCTCCACTTT | CAIAPGADSPLHF
TRBJ2-3 | TRBD1 | TRBV2 | - | TGTGCCAGCCACACCCTTAGGAACAGGGGGTATGGAGATACGCAGTATTTT | CASHTLRNRGYGDTQYF
TRBJ1-2 | - | TRBV2 | few | TGTGCCAGCAGTGACCCCCGGGAGGGACCGACTAACTATGGCTACACCTTC | CASSDPREGPTNYGYTF
TRBJ2-7 | - | TRBV28 | - | TGTGCCAGCCCCCCGTTGGTAGCGGAGTCCTACGAGCAGTACTTC | CASPPLVAESYEQYF
TRBJ1-2 | - | TRBV21-1 | - | TGTGCCAGCAGCAAAGAGGGGACAGGGCCTTCCCTGAACTATGGCTACACCTTC | CASSKEGTGPSLNYGYTF
TRBJ2-1 | - | TRBV11-2 | - | TGTGCCAGCAGCCTTAGTGGGGTAGGGTTGGGCTCCTACAATGAGCAGTTCTTC | CASSLSGVGLGSYNEQFF
TRBJ2-7 | - | TRBV7-8 | - | TGTGCCAGCAGCTTCTTGGCGGGGGCCTTAGGTGAGCAGTACTTC | CASSFLAGALGEQYF
TRBJ2-1 | TRBD2 | TRBV13 | - | TGTGCCAGCAGCCACTATCTAGCGGGGGGGTCTGGCCACAATGAGCAGTTCTTC | CASSHYLAGGSGHNEQFF
TRBJ2-3 | - | TRBV10-3 | - | TGTGCCACGGTGAGCGGTCTCACAGATACGCAGTATTTT | CATVSGLTDTQYF